A selection of T cell receptor beta chains follows, all from one sample in a study of cytotoxic CD8 clonotypes in ibrutinib-treated CLL. The repertoire was sequenced with immunoSEQ multiplex PCR; TCRdb's copy has only in-frame clones and lacks some. The sample shows about 310,000 clones, roughly 79% of them seen only once. The sequencing here drew on PBMCs, taken before ibrutinib treatment. The source is a human donor with chronic lymphocytic leukemia. Both conserved end residues are part of each CDR3.

V	J	CDR3
TRBV28	TRBJ1-2	CASSLVAANGYTF
TRBV28	TRBJ1-1	CASRLQGGVLVTEAFF
TRBV28	TRBJ1-1	CASCNSITEAFF
TRBV27	TRBJ2-7	CASSLSSSVYEQYF
TRBV2	TRBJ2-7	CASRYRGGSYF
TRBV7-2	TRBJ1-2	CASSQRHYYGYTF
TRBV6-1	TRBJ2-5	CASSPRLAGEETQYF
TRBV5-1	TRBJ2-3	CASSPGGGGDTQYF
TRBV5-1	TRBJ2-1	CASSQAGVSYNEQFF
TRBV30	TRBJ2-5	CAWSRDFQETQYF
TRBV5-1	TRBJ2-4	CASSLGLAGDKNIQYF
TRBV5-6	TRBJ2-1	CASSQRRGVHNEQFF
TRBV6-1	TRBJ1-3	CASSLDRGKNTIYF
TRBV29-1	TRBJ2-7	CSVVLAEQYF
TRBV2	TRBJ2-5	CASMPGDGETQYF
TRBV6-6	TRBJ1-1	CASSPSNTEAFF
TRBV11-2	TRBJ2-7	CASSLGSGPSYEQYF
TRBV11-2	TRBJ2-2	CASSPRTGITGELFF
TRBV11-2	TRBJ2-1	CASSFWRTVLNEQFF
TRBV14	TRBJ2-5	CASSQDRFSQETQYF
TRBV27	TRBJ1-2	CASSRAIGANPQGANYGYTF
TRBV6-5	TRBJ1-2	CASTLGGGNGYTF
TRBV5-1	TRBJ1-1	CASSVTGVNTEAFF
TRBV30	TRBJ1-1	CAWSVYTDRFAEAFF
TRBV28	TRBJ2-2	CASSRGLAGVGELFF
TRBV7-9	TRBJ2-5	CASSIRQGRLETQYF
TRBV5-4	TRBJ2-1	CASSLMNSWVAGVYNEQFF
TRBV19	TRBJ2-7	CASSTHREAYEQYF
TRBV9	TRBJ2-7	CASSVGWGTYEQYF
TRBV6-5	TRBJ2-7	CASSYSSSGSRYEQYF
TRBV25-1	TRBJ2-7	CASSELSGYEQYF
TRBV28	TRBJ2-5	CASRLGLVETQYF
TRBV11-2	TRBJ2-7	CASTQKGETYEQYF
TRBV5-6	TRBJ2-2	CASSFNLLRGRGTGELFF
TRBV6-5	TRBJ2-1	CASSYSMRGEQFF